These 25 T cell receptor beta chains were sequenced from one sample in a study of spatial heterogeneity in lung cancer. Study-level results: In tumors, expanded intratumoral alpha and beta TCR counts tracked mutation counts.

Time point described: sample taken at primary tumor resection. TCRdb redid the calling of the 5' RACE reads with MiXCR, one entry per CDR3 protein. Counted here are about 9,200 distinct CDR3 sequences, 2.9% occurring once; the ten biggest clones make up roughly 13%. For these TCRs, the target antigens are not known. The starting material was lung tumor tissue, obtained at surgery. Receptors were obtained from a male donor with early-stage non-small cell lung cancer.

This clonotype appeared many times. The chain uses TRBV5-4 and TRBJ2-2; D perhaps matches TRBD2 (5 bases). The CDR3 is 14 residues long. Germline V CDR1 and CDR2: SGHNT, YYREEE (reference sequence). Trimming removed 2 bases at V and 8 bases at J, with 13 bases between. In DNA, the CDR3 is TGTGCCAGCAGCTTTGTGCCCGGGGAAGGGGAGCTGTTTTTT. It codes for CASSFVPGEGELFF.

This clonotype was seen repeatedly, ten times or more. The chain is built from TRBV30 and TRBJ1-6; no firm D call. V was shortened by 4 bases and J by 9 bases, with 22 bases between the two germline ends. This CDR3 has 16 residues. The germline CDR1 and CDR2 sequences are GTSNPN and SVGIG (reference sequence). CDR3 coding DNA: TGTGCCTGGACCCGAACACGCCTGGTTGGAGGTTCACCCCTCCACTTT. Translation: CAWTRTRLVGGSPLHF.

There are many counts of this clonotype. V is TRBV27 and J is TRBJ1-6; possible D gene TRBD1, 5 bases. There are 15 residues in the CDR3. Looked up from germline, CDR1 is MNHEY and CDR2 is SMNVEV (reference sequence). Trimming took 2 bases from V and 6 from J, leaving 11 bases between them. The CDR3 loop is CASSLILGGNSPLHF. The CDR3 nucleotides read TGTGCCAGCAGTTTAATCCTCGGGGGTAATTCACCCCTCCACTTT.

There are many counts of this clonotype. The chain uses TRBV20-1 and TRBJ2-3, with 8 bases fitting TRBD1. Germline V lookup: CDR1 DFQATT, CDR2 SNEGSKA (reference sequence). The CDR3 consists of 15 residues. The trim removed 3 bases at V and 2 bases at J, leaving 7 bases unmatched. This CDR3 is CSASGDRRNTDTQYF. DNA of the CDR3: TGCAGTGCTAGTGGGGACAGGCGTAACACAGATACGCAGTATTTT.

Within the sample, this clonotype is medium-sized. The rearrangement uses TRBV6-2 or TRBV6-3 and TRBJ2-3, with 9 bases aligning to TRBD2. Per germline, CDR1 MNHEY and CDR2 SVGEGT. The V and J ends lost 6 bases and 2 bases, in that order; junction bases with no gene match: 9. This CDR3 has 16 residues. This CDR3 reads CASRKERGANTDTQYF. CDR3 DNA: TGTGCCAGCAGAAAAGAGCGGGGGGCTAACACAGATACGCAGTATTTT.

This clonotype occurred many times. The rearrangement uses TRBV27 and TRBJ2-5; D remains ambiguous. The V end lost 5 bases, the J end lost 1 base, and 11 bases lay between the germline ends. Germline CDR1 reads MNHEY; CDR2 reads SMNVEV (reference sequence). The CDR3 extends over 14 amino acids. CDR3 DNA sequence: TGTGCCAGCAGTCCAACGATAATCCAAGAGACCCAGTACTTC. Protein sequence: CASSPTIIQETQYF.

This clonotype was seen many times. The chain has TRBV6-4 and TRBJ1-1; D is unresolved. The ends were cut back, 4 bases at V and 1 base at J, with 10 bases in the middle. The germline V gene has CDR1 MRHNA and CDR2 SNTAGT. The CDR3 is 14 residues long. The CDR3 protein is CASSAAPGNTEAFF. The CDR3 coding sequence is TGTGCCAGCAGTGCCGCCCCTGGGAACACTGAAGCTTTCTTT.

The chain recombines TRBV5-4 with TRBJ2-3; no clear D. The germline V and J ends were trimmed by 5 bases and 0 bases, with 7 bases remaining between them. CDR3 length: 13 amino acids. Germline CDR1 and CDR2: SGHNT and YYREEE (reference sequence). CDR3 DNA sequence: TGTGCCAGCAGGGCGACTAGCACAGATACGCAGTATTTT. Protein product: CASRATSTDTQYF.

This clonotype has a count of ten or more. This sequence joins TRBV2 and TRBJ2-7, with D possibly TRBD2 on 6 matching bases. CDR1 and CDR2 (germline): SNHLY, FYNNEI. V was cut by 6 bases and J by 5 bases, with 14 bases left in between. This CDR3 has 13 residues. The CDR3 is CASSTGLVNEQYF. For the CDR3, the DNA is TGTGCCAGCAGCACGGGACTCGTGAACGAGCAGTACTTC. The full variable domain, rest sourced from reference TRBV2 and TRBJ2-7, is EPEVTQTPSHQVTQMGQEVILRCVPISNHLYFYWYRQILGQKVEFLVSFYNNEISEKSEIFDDQFSVERPDGSNFTLKIRSTKLEDSAMYFCASSTGLVNEQYFGPGTRLTVT.

By frequency in the sample, this clonotype is medium-sized. This chain uses TRBV20-1 with TRBJ2-7, with TRBD1 identical over 8 bases. The CDR3 extends over 14 amino acids. Germline V gene data show CDR1 as DFQATT and CDR2 as SNEGSKA (reference sequence). V gave up 6 bases and J gave up 2 bases; unmatched junction bases: 9. CDR3 residues: CSAKKSGQAYEQYF. In DNA form, the CDR3 reads TGCAGTGCCAAAAAATCGGGACAGGCCTACGAGCAGTACTTC.

By frequency in the sample, this clonotype is medium-sized. This chain connects TRBV7-2 to TRBJ2-2; TRBD2 agrees at 14 bases. V dropped 5 bases and J dropped 8; count of bases not matched to a gene: 7. The CDR3 consists of 16 residues. Germline-derived CDR1 and CDR2 are SGHTA and FQGNSA. The CDR3 DNA follows: TGTGCCAGCAGCCTGACTAGCGGGGGGGCTAAAGGGGAGCTGTTTTTT. Its translation: CASSLTSGGAKGELFF.

V gene TRBV19 combines with J gene TRBJ2-5; 11 nucleotides agree with TRBD1. Germline CDR1 LNHDA, CDR2 SQIVND (reference sequence). CDR3 length equals 13 residues. J lost 4 bases, V lost 11 bases, and 6 bases had no gene match. CDR3 in amino acids: CASGTGGGETQYF. The CDR3 DNA is TGTGCCTCCGGGACAGGGGGGGGAGAGACCCAGTACTTC.

CDR3 region: CAVLGEANYGYTF. The DNA for the CDR3 is TGTGCCGTCCTTGGCGAGGCTAACTATGGCTACACCTTC. The chain has TRBV4-2 and TRBJ1-2; D is uncertain. The V end lost 11 bases, the J end lost 0 bases, and 13 bases lay between the germline ends. CDR1 is LGHNA, CDR2 YNFKEQ, per germline. CDR3 length: 13 residues.

This clonotype is medium-sized (0.01 to 0.1%) in the sample. The CDR3 spells CATLNTEAFF. The CDR3 DNA follows: TGTGCCACCTTGAACACTGAAGCTTTCTTT. This chain links TRBV28 with TRBJ1-1; D not certain. Per the germline V gene, CDR1 is MDHEN and CDR2 is SYDVKM. With 10 bases removed from V and 0 bases from J, the gap between germline ends came to 3 bases. The CDR3 extends over 10 amino acids.

This clonotype appeared a few times. V and J are TRBV14 and TRBJ2-1, with TRBD2 matching 10 bases. The trim removed 3 bases at V and 7 bases at J, leaving 9 bases unmatched. From germline, CDR1 is SGHDN and CDR2 FVKESK. The CDR3 consists of 16 residues. The CDR3: CASSHESGGAVNEQFF. The CDR3 DNA sequence: TGTGCCAGCAGCCATGAAAGCGGGGGGGCCGTGAATGAGCAGTTCTTC.

This clonotype was detected ten times or more. The rearrangement joins TRBV28 to TRBJ1-4; D is ambiguous. V gave up 5 bases and J gave up 5 bases, with 12 bases separating them. CDR1 is MDHEN, CDR2 SYDVKM, per germline. CDR3 length: 14 residues. The CDR3 spells CASSPSELNEKLFF. CDR3 sequence (DNA): TGTGCCAGCAGTCCTTCAGAGCTGAATGAAAAACTGTTTTTT.

In its sample, this clonotype is medium-sized. The chain recombines TRBV6-2 or TRBV6-3 with TRBJ1-5; D unresolved. CDR3 length: 12 amino acids. In germline, CDR1 is MNHEY, CDR2 SVGEGT. The germline V and J ends were trimmed by 8 bases and 7 bases, with 12 bases remaining between them. The CDR3 here is CASSSGLQPQHF. CDR3 nucleotides: TGTGCCAGCTCCTCGGGCCTACAGCCCCAGCATTTT.

V gene TRBV7-9 combines with J gene TRBJ1-3; D not resolved. In germline, CDR1 is SEHNR, CDR2 FQNEAQ (reference sequence). Deletions cut 2 bases from V and 0 bases from J, with 5 bases between. The CDR3 has 14 residues. CDR3 DNA: TGTGCCAGCAGCTTATCACTCTCTGGAAACACCATATATTTT. Translating gives CASSLSLSGNTIYF.

This clonotype was seen repeatedly, ten times or more. The chain uses TRBV20-1 and TRBJ1-1; D is undetermined. Germline CDR1 DFQATT, CDR2 SNEGSKA (reference sequence). V shed 3 bases and J shed 1 base, with 18 bases lying between them. The CDR3 contains 16 residues. CDR3 DNA: TGCAGTGCTAGGACGGCGGCTATTTGGGCGAACACTGAAGCTTTCTTT. Amino acids: CSARTAAIWANTEAFF.

This clonotype was seen repeatedly, ten times or more. The genes are TRBV7-9 and TRBJ1-4, with 8 bases fitting TRBD1. In germline, CDR1 is SEHNR, CDR2 FQNEAQ (reference sequence). V lost 5 bases to trimming and J lost 4 bases; unmatched junction nucleotides: 6. CDR3 length equals 15 residues. CDR3 sequence (DNA): TGTGCCAGCAGCCCCTCGGACAGGGTTAATGAAAAACTGTTTTTT. It codes for CASSPSDRVNEKLFF.

This clonotype was observed many times. The chain is built from TRBV18 and TRBJ1-2; D is undetermined. Germline V CDR1 and CDR2: KGHSH, LQKENI. This CDR3 comprises 14 residues. V dropped 2 bases and J dropped 1 base, with 8 bases sitting between them. The CDR3 DNA sequence: TGTGCCAGCTCACCAAAGGGATTTAACTATGGCTACACCTTC. Its protein is CASSPKGFNYGYTF.

This clonotype occurred many times. The chain carries TRBV28 and TRBJ2-7, with 8 bases aligning to TRBD1. V gave up 4 bases and J gave up 4 bases; unmatched junction bases: 6. CDR1 and CDR2 (germline): MDHEN, SYDVKM. This CDR3 has 14 residues. CDR3 residues: CASSWTGRFYEQYF. The CDR3, as DNA: TGTGCCAGCAGTTGGACAGGGCGGTTTTACGAGCAGTACTTC.

This clonotype was recorded many times. This sequence joins TRBV7-3 and TRBJ1-1, with TRBD1 matching over 8 bases. The germline V gene has CDR1 SGHTA and CDR2 FQGTGA. The CDR3 runs 16 residues. Unmatched junction bases numbered 11, after V lost 5 bases and J lost 3 bases. In DNA, the CDR3 is TGTGCCAGCAGCCCAGGTCCCGGGACAGGCTACACTGAAGCTTTCTTT. Amino acids: CASSPGPGTGYTEAFF.

This clonotype was seen at least ten times. The V call is TRBV6-5, the J call TRBJ2-1, with D unclear. The CDR3 consists of 12 residues. Germline V CDR1 and CDR2: MNHEY, SVGAGI. V gave up 5 bases and J gave up 10 bases, with 12 bases separating them. CDR3 region: CASSNAVREQFF. CDR3 DNA sequence: TGTGCCAGCAGTAACGCCGTTAGAGAGCAGTTCTTC.

This clonotype has at least ten counts. V usage is TRBV29-1 and J usage is TRBJ2-1; 9 nucleotides agree with TRBD1. CDR3 length: 15 residues. The germline V gene has CDR1 SQVTM and CDR2 ANQGSEA. V lost 1 base, J lost 8 bases, and 9 bases stayed unmatched. The CDR3 DNA is TGCAGCGTTGAAGGGGTTTCGGGACAGGGCTATGAGCAGTTCTTC. Protein: CSVEGVSGQGYEQFF.